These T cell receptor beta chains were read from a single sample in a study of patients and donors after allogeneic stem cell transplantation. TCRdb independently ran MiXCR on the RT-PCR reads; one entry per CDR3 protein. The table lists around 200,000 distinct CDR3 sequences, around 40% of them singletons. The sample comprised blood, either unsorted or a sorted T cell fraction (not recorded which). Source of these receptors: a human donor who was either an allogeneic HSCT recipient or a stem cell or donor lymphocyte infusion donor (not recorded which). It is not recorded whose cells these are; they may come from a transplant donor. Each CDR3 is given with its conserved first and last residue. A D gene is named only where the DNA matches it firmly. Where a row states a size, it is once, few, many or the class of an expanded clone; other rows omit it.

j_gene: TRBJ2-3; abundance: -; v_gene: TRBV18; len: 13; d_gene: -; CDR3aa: CASSPVGTDTQYF; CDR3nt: TGTGCCAGCTCACCAGTGGGCACAGATACGCAGTATTTT
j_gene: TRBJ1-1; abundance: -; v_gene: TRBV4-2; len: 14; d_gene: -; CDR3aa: CASSQEGLLPGAFF; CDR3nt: TGTGCCAGCAGCCAAGAGGGACTGCTCCCCGGGGCTTTCTTT
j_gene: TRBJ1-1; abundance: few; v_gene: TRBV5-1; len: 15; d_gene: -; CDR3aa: CASSPHSAANTEAFF; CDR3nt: TGCGCCAGCAGCCCCCATTCAGCGGCGAACACTGAAGCTTTCTTT
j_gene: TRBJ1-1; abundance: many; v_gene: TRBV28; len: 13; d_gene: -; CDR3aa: CASSLRQGWLAFF; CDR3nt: TGTGCCAGCAGTTTACGGCAGGGGTGGCTCGCTTTCTTT
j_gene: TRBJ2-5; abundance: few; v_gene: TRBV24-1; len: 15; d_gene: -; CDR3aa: CATSDLVGSQETQYF; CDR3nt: TGTGCCACCAGTGATTTGGTGGGATCCCAAGAGACCCAGTACTTC
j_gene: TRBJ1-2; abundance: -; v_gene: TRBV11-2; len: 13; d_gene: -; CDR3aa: CASSYTGNYGYTF; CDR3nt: TGTGCCAGCAGCTATACAGGGAACTATGGCTACACCTTC
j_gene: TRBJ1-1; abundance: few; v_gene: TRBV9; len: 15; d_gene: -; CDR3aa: CASSVYPSDFTEAFF; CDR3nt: TGTGCCAGCAGCGTATATCCCTCAGACTTCACTGAAGCTTTCTTT
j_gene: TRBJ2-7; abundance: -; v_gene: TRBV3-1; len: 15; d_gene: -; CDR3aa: CASSQGTPNAYEQYF; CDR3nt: TGTGCCAGCAGCCAGGGGACACCAAATGCCTACGAGCAGTACTTC
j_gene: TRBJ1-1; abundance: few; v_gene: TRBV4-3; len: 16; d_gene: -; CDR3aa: CASSQDPADSNTEAFF; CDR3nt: TGCGCCAGCAGCCAAGATCCCGCAGATTCGAACACTGAAGCTTTCTTT
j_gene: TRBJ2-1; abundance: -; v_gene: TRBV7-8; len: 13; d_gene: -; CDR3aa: CASSPPAGDEQFF; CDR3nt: TGTGCCAGCAGCCCCCCGGCAGGGGATGAGCAGTTCTTC
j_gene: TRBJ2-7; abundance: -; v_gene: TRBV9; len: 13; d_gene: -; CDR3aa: CASSVVQAGEQYF; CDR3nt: TGTGCCAGCAGCGTAGTACAGGCTGGCGAGCAGTACTTC
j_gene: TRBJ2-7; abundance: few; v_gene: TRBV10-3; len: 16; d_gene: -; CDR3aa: CAINRRGQESSYEQYF; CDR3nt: TGTGCCATCAATCGGAGGGGCCAGGAATCCTCCTACGAGCAGTACTTC
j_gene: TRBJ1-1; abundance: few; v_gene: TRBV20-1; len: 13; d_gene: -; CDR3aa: CSARGPGGTEAFF; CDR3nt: TGCAGTGCTAGAGGACCGGGGGGCACTGAAGCTTTCTTT
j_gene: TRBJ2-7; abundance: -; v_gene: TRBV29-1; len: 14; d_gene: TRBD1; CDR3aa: CSVEGRQGRYEQYF; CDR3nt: TGCAGCGTTGAAGGGAGACAGGGCCGTTACGAGCAGTACTTC
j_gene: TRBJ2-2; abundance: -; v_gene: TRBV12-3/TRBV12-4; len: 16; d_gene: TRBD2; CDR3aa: CASSSPGLANTGELFF; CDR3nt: TGTGCCAGCAGTTCTCCGGGACTAGCTAACACCGGGGAGCTGTTTTTT
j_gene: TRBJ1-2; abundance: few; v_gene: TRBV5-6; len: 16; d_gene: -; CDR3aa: CASSLGRAGFDYGYTF; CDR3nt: TGTGCCAGCAGCTTGGGGAGGGCAGGGTTTGACTATGGCTACACCTTC
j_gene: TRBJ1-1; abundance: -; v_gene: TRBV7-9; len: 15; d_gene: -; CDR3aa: CASSLRRGWNTEAFF; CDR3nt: TGTGCCAGCAGCTTACGCAGGGGTTGGAACACTGAAGCTTTCTTT
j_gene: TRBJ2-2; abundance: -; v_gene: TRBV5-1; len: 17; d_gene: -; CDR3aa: CASSFPRYRAATGELFF; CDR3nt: TGCGCCAGCAGCTTCCCAAGGTACAGGGCGGCCACCGGGGAGCTGTTTTTT
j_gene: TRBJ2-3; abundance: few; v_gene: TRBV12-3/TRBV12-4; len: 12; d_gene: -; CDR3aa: CASSLPEDTQYF; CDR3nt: TGTGCCAGCAGTTTACCCGAAGATACGCAGTATTTT
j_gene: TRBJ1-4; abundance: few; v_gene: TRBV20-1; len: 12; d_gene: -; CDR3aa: CSAALMGEKLFF; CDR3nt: TGCAGTGCTGCCCTAATGGGCGAAAAACTGTTTTTT
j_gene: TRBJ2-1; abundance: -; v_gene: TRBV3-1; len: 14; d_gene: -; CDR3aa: CASSRGRTFNEQFF; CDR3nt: TGTGCCAGCAGCCGGGGCCGGACTTTCAATGAGCAGTTCTTC
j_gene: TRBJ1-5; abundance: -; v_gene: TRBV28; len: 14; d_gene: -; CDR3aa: CASSLGRVDQPQHF; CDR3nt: TGTGCCAGCAGTTTGGGTAGGGTAGATCAGCCCCAGCATTTT
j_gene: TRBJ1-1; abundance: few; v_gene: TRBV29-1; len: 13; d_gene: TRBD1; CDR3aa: CSVDSQGYTEAFF; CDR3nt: TGCAGCGTTGATTCACAGGGGTACACTGAAGCTTTCTTT
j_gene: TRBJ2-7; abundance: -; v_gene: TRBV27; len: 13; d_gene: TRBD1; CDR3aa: CASSWGTGNEQYF; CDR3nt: TGTGCCAGCAGTTGGGGGACAGGGAACGAGCAGTACTTC
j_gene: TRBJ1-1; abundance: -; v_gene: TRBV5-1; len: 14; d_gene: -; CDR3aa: CASRNLRGDTEAFF; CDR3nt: TGCGCCAGCAGGAATTTAAGGGGGGACACTGAAGCTTTCTTT
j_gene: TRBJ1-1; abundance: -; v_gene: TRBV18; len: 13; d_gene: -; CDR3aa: CASSVGEGTEAFF; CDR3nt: TGTGCCAGCTCAGTCGGGGAGGGCACTGAAGCTTTCTTT
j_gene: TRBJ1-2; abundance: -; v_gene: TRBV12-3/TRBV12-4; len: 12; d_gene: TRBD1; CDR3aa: CASTTGGKGYTF; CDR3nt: TGTGCCAGCACCACAGGGGGCAAAGGCTACACCTTC
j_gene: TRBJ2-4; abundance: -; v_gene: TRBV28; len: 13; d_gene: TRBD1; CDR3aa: CASTRQGGNIQYF; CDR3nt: TGTGCCAGCACCCGACAGGGGGGGAACATTCAGTACTTC
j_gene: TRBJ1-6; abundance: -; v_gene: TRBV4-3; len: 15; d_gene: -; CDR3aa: CASSQVLGKNSPLHF; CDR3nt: TGCGCCAGCAGCCAAGTCTTAGGGAAGAATTCACCCCTCCACTTT
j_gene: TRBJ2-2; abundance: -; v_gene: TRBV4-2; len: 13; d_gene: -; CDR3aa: CASSQDIQRELFF; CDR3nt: TGTGCCAGCAGCCAAGATATACAGAGGGAGCTGTTTTTT
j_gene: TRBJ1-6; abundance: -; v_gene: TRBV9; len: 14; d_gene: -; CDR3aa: CASSRRKADSPLHF; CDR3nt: TGTGCCAGCAGTCGCCGCAAGGCTGATTCACCCCTCCACTTT
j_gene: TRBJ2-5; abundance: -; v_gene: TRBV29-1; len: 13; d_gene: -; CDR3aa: CSARQGGLETQYF; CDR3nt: TGCAGCGCGAGACAGGGAGGGTTGGAGACCCAGTACTTC
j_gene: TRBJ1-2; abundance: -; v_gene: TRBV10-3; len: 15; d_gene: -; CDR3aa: CAISESRGQSYGYTF; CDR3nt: TGTGCCATCAGTGAGTCGAGGGGTCAGTCCTATGGCTACACCTTC
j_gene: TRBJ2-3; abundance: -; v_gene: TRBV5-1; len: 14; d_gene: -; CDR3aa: CASSTMGRADTQYF; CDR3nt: TGCGCCAGCAGTACCATGGGGCGGGCAGATACGCAGTATTTT
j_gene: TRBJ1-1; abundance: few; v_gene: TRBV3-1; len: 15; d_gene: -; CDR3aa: CASSQDGGQNTEAFF; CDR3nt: TGTGCCAGCAGCCAAGATGGTGGGCAGAACACTGAAGCTTTCTTT
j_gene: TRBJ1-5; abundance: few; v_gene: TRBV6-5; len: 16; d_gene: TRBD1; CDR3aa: CASSMTGTASNQPQHF; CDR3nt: TGTGCCAGCAGTATGACCGGGACAGCTTCCAATCAGCCCCAGCATTTT
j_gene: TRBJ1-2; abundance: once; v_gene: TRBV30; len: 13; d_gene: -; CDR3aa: CACRGRDLYGYTF; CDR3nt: TGTGCCTGCCGGGGCAGAGACCTTTATGGCTACACCTTC
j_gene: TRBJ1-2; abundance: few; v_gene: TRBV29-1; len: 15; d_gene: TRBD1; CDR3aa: CSVPTGDRARRGYTF; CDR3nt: TGCAGCGTCCCCACGGGGGACAGGGCTCGTCGGGGCTACACCTTC
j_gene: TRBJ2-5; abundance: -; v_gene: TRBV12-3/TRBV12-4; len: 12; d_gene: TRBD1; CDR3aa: CASSALTGAQYF; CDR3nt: TGTGCCAGCAGTGCCTTGACAGGGGCCCAGTACTTC
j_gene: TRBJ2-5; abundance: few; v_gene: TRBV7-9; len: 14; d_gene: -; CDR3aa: CASSLMGGQETQYF; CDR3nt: TGTGCCAGCAGCTTAATGGGGGGCCAAGAGACCCAGTACTTC
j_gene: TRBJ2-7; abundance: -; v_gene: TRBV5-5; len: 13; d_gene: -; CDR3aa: CASSLAPTYEQYF; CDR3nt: TGTGCCAGCAGCTTGGCCCCCACCTACGAGCAGTACTTC
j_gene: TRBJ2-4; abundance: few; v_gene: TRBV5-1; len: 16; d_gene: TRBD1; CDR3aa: CASSLTIDRGQNIQYF; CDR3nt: TGCGCCAGCAGCTTGACCATAGACAGGGGTCAAAACATTCAGTACTTC
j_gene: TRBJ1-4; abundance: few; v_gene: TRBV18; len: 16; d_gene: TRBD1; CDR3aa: CASSLSTGTENEKLFF; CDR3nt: TGTGCCAGCTCACTTTCCACCGGGACAGAGAATGAAAAACTGTTTTTT
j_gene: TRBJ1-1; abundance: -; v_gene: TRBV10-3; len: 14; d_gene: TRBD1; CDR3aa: CATGTGGSNTEAFF; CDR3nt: TGTGCCACAGGGACAGGGGGATCGAACACTGAAGCTTTCTTT
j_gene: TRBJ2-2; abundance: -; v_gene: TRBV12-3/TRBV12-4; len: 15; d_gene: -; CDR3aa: CASRSELGVPGELFF; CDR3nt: TGTGCCAGCCGATCCGAGTTGGGAGTCCCCGGGGAGCTGTTTTTT
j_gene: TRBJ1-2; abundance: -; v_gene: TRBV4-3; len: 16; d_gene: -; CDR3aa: CASSQGPIGVSYGYTF; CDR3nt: TGCGCCAGCAGCCAAGGGCCTATCGGGGTCAGCTATGGCTACACCTTC
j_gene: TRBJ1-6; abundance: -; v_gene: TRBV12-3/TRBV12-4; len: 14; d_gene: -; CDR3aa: CASSARSYNSPLHF; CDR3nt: TGTGCCAGCAGCGCCCGCTCCTATAATTCACCCCTCCACTTT
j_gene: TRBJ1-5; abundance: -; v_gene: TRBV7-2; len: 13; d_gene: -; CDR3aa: CASSLGWEGPQHF; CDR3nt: TGTGCCAGCAGCTTAGGGTGGGAGGGGCCCCAGCATTTT
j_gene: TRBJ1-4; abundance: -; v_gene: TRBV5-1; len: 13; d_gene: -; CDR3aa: CASSFGGFEKLFF; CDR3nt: TGCGCCAGCAGCTTTGGAGGGTTTGAAAAACTGTTTTTT
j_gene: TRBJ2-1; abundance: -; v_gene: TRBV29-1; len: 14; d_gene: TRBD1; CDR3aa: CSVRTGAFYNEQFF; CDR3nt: TGCAGCGTTAGGACAGGAGCCTTCTACAATGAGCAGTTCTTC
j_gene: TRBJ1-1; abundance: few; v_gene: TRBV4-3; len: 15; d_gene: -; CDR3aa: CASSQDDAGSTEAFF; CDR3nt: TGCGCCAGCAGCCAAGATGATGCGGGTAGCACTGAAGCTTTCTTT
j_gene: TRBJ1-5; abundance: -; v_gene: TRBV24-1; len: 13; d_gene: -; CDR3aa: CATSDGGYQPQHF; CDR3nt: TGTGCCACCAGTGATGGGGGATATCAGCCCCAGCATTTT
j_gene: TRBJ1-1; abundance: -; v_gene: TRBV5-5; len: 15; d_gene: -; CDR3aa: CASSLVVGMNTEAFF; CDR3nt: TGTGCCAGCAGCTTGGTGGTGGGAATGAACACTGAAGCTTTCTTT